The T cell receptor beta chain under discussion was sequenced for a study of blood T cell repertoires in COVID-19. Looking at the study overall: Spain, Italy and the United States supplied samples that represented acute and convalescent COVID-19. Nucleic acid was either cDNA or gDNA, and it came from T cells, B-cell-depleted T cells, or PBMCs.

As processed by the authors: Cell counts per sample came from amplifying reference gene primers. TCRdb keeps only in-frame clones here, not all; method: immunoSEQ multiplex PCR. The DNA gave D and trimming, while V, J and clone size come from that table. The table has tens of thousands of clones, around 86% seen once. Trimming removed 4 bases at V and 2 bases at J, with 8 bases between. This CDR3 spans 13 amino acids. The receptor comes from a man aged 55 to 70 with active COVID-19. V usage is TRBV12-3 or TRBV12-4 and J usage is TRBJ2-5; TRBD1 might be the D (5 bases). The sequenced sample was peripheral blood. This CDR3 reads CASSSGFQETQYF. The CDR3 DNA reads as TGTGCCAGCAGTTCAGGGTTTCAAGAGACCCAGTACTTC.